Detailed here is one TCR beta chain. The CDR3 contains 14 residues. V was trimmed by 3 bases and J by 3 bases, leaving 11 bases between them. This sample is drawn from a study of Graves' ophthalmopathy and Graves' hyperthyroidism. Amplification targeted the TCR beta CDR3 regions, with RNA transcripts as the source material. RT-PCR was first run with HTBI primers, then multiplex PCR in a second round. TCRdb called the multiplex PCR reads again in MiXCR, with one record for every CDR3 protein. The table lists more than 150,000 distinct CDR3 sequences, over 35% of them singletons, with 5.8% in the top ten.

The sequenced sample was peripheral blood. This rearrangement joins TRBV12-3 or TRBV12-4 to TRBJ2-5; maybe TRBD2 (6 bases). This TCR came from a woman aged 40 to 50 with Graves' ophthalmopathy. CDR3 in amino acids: CASSFGSSEETQYF. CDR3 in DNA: TGTGCCAGCAGTTTCGGGTCTAGCGAAGAGACCCAGTACTTC.